These 15 T cell receptor beta chains came from one sample sequenced in a study of T cells after yellow fever vaccination. MiXCR, run by TCRdb on the 5' RACE reads, gives a single entry per CDR3 protein. Of 350,000 to 550,000 distinct CDR3 sequences in the sample, approximately 18% were seen once. This sample comprised PBMCs, obtained before the yellow fever booster vaccination. These receptors were taken from a man in his late teens or twenties who received the YFV17D yellow fever vaccine.

This clonotype was recorded at least ten times. The chain links TRBV7-2 to TRBJ2-7; TRBD2 might be the D (5 bases). CDR1 and CDR2 from the germline V gene are SGHTA and FQGNSA. V lost 1 base to trimming and J lost 5 bases, with 9 bases between them. This CDR3 is built from 13 residues. The CDR3 sequence: CASSLEAENEQYV. The CDR3 DNA reads TGTGCCAGCAGCTTAGAAGCGGAAAACGAGCAGTACGTC.

This clonotype was seen a few times. J is TRBJ2-6 and V is TRBV12-3 or TRBV12-4, with D maybe TRBD2 (6 bases). The CDR3 is 15 residues long. V gave up 7 bases and J gave up 0 bases, with 10 bases separating them. The CDR3 here is CASTSAGSGANVLTF. In DNA form, the CDR3 reads TGTGCCAGCACTTCAGCGGGCTCTGGGGCCAACGTCCTGACTTTC.

The V call is TRBV10-3, the J call TRBJ2-1; 10 nucleotides match TRBD2. Germline V gives CDR1 ENHRY, CDR2 SYGVKD. This CDR3 is 14 amino acids long. Trimming cost V 5 bases and J 4 bases; bases outside gene matches: 2. CDR3 in amino acids: CAISSSGGYNEQFF. The CDR3 bases are TGTGCCATCAGTTCTAGCGGGGGTTACAATGAGCAGTTCTTC.

J is TRBJ2-7 and V is TRBV7-2; D gene ambiguous. Trimming took off 1 base at V and 1 base at J, with 11 bases between the two ends. The V gene's germline CDR1 is SGHTA and CDR2 FQGNSA. This CDR3 is 15 amino acids long. The DNA for the CDR3 is TGTGCCAGCAGCTTAGGGCAAGGGTCGTCCTACGAGCAGTACTTC. Protein sequence: CASSLGQGSSYEQYF.

The chain couples TRBV7-3 to TRBJ2-1, with TRBD2 identical over 11 bases. This CDR3 comprises 14 residues. Germline V gene lookup returns CDR1 SGHTA and CDR2 FQGTGA. V trimming: 2 bases; J trimming: 9 bases; junction bases outside the gene matches: 3. CDR3 in amino acids: CASSLGLAGGEQFF. The CDR3 nucleotides are TGTGCCAGCAGCTTAGGGCTAGCGGGGGGTGAGCAGTTCTTC. Variable domain in full (rest from reference TRBV7-3 and TRBJ2-1): GAGVSQTPSNKVTEKGKYVELRCDPISGHTALYWYRQSLGQGPEFLIYFQGTGAADDSGLPNDRFFAVRPEGSVSTLKIQRTERGDSAVYLCASSLGLAGGEQFFGPGTRLTVL.

J is TRBJ1-2 and V is TRBV6-6; maybe TRBD1 (6 bases). Germline lookup yields CDR1 MNHNY and CDR2 SVGAGI (reference sequence). CDR3 size: 16 residues. The V gene lost 0 bases and the J gene lost 2 bases, with 13 bases spanning the gap. The CDR3 reads CASSYSAGDLNYGYTF. The CDR3 DNA sequence: TGTGCCAGCAGTTACTCGGCAGGGGATCTAAACTATGGCTACACCTTC.

The V and J genes are TRBV7-3 and TRBJ2-2; the D gene could be TRBD1 or TRBD2 (5 bases each). CDR3 size: 15 residues. Germline-derived CDR1 and CDR2 are SGHTA and FQGTGA. V was trimmed by 2 bases and J by 4 bases, leaving 11 bases between them. DNA of the CDR3: TGTGCCAGCAGCTTACTGGGACGGGGCACCGGGGAGCTGTTTTTT. Its translation: CASSLLGRGTGELFF.

This clonotype has a handful of counts. V is TRBV15 and J is TRBJ2-7, with D hard to call. The length of the CDR3 is 16 residues. Between the trimmed V and J ends, which lost 4 bases and 2 bases, there was a span of 18 bases. Germline V CDR1 and CDR2: LNHNV, YYDKDF (reference sequence). The CDR3 region is CATSNRLPEYPYEQYF. The CDR3 region has the DNA TGTGCCACCAGCAACCGACTGCCCGAATACCCCTACGAGCAGTACTTC.

This clonotype was seen only a few times. This rearrangement joins TRBV29-1 to TRBJ1-2; no clear D gene. From germline, CDR1 is SQVTM and CDR2 ANQGSEA. Trimming took 6 bases from V and 3 from J, leaving 11 bases between them. This CDR3 has 12 amino acids. Here the CDR3 reads CSVQTSDYGYTF. Here the CDR3 DNA reads TGCAGCGTCCAAACATCGGACTATGGCTACACCTTC.

This clonotype showed up just a few times. The chain carries TRBV19 and TRBJ1-2, with 9 bases that match TRBD1. The junction had 8 bases not matched to a gene; V was cut back by 7 bases and J by 8 bases. The germline gives CDR1 LNHDA, CDR2 SQIVND (reference sequence). The CDR3 has 13 residues. The DNA for the CDR3 is TGTGCCAGTAAAAGCCCACAGGGGGCGGGCTACACCTTC. It yields the protein CASKSPQGAGYTF.

Points on this clonotype: Its ends do not fully match the called genes, so a read error is possible. This CDR3 reads CASTLGGPQYF. The CDR3 DNA follows: TGTGCCAGCACTTTAGGGGGGCCGCAGTATTTT. The rearrangement joins TRBV12-3 or TRBV12-4 to TRBJ2-3; D might be TRBD1 or TRBD2, each matching 6 bases. The length of the CDR3 is 11 residues.

Ten or more counts support this clonotype. The chain has TRBV6-2 or TRBV6-3 and TRBJ1-5; possible D gene TRBD1, 6 bases. This CDR3 comprises 12 residues. Per germline, CDR1 MNHEY and CDR2 SVGEGT. The V end lost 2 bases, the J end lost 11 bases, and 10 bases lay between the germline ends. The CDR3: CASSYLEGAQHF. The CDR3 DNA is TGTGCCAGCAGTTACCTCGAGGGGGCCCAGCATTTT.

The gene calls are TRBV6-6 and TRBJ1-2, with a tentative D call TRBD1 (6 bases). The CDR3 has 14 amino acids. Germline V CDR1 and CDR2: MNHNY, SVGAGI (reference sequence). V was shortened by 2 bases and J by 4 bases, with 11 bases between the two germline ends. Here the CDR3 DNA reads TGTGCCAGCAGTTACCCGGACAGCCTCTATGGCTACACCTTC. Encoded protein: CASSYPDSLYGYTF.

This clonotype was detected only a few times. The chain couples TRBV24-1 to TRBJ2-2; D is possibly TRBD2 (5 bases). With 6 bases removed from V and 5 bases from J, the gap between germline ends came to 15 bases. This CDR3 is built from 15 residues. The germline gives CDR1 KGHDR, CDR2 SFDVKD. CDR3 protein: CATSLPGRGTGELFF. DNA of the CDR3: TGTGCCACCAGTCTTCCGGGGAGAGGTACCGGGGAGCTGTTTTTT.

The V and J genes are TRBV28 and TRBJ2-1; TRBD1 might be the D (5 bases). Germline V gene lookup returns CDR1 MDHEN and CDR2 SYDVKM. Trimming shortened V by 6 bases and J by 7 bases, and 13 bases separated the two germline ends. This CDR3 is 13 amino acids long. CDR3 in amino acids: CASSQGGSNEQFF. CDR3 nucleotides: TGTGCCAGCAGCCAGGGTGGGTCGAATGAGCAGTTCTTC.